This entry concerns a single T cell receptor (beta chain). These data originate in a study of T-cell reconstitution after alpha-beta-depleted transplantation in children. Looked up from germline, CDR1 is SGHDT and CDR2 is YYEEEE. The CDR3 extends over 16 amino acids. Trimming took 4 bases from V and 0 from J, leaving 14 bases between them. Molecular barcoding with unique molecular identifiers was used for the TCRbeta library. From the PCR reads, TCRdb called clonotypes with MiXCR, one entry per CDR3 protein. The table records 500,000 or so distinct CDR3 sequences, about 30% of them present only once. The origin of this receptor is a human donor who donated a stem cell graft to a child with aplastic anemia. This chain links TRBV5-6 with TRBJ1-3, with D perhaps TRBD1 (6 bases). The sequences come from PBMCs from the stem cell graft donor, collected from the stem cell graft. CDR3 bases: TGTGCCAGCAGCATGGGGGACACGAGCTCTGGAAACACCATATATTTT. Protein: CASSMGDTSSGNTIYF.